This paragraph reports one T cell receptor (beta chain). Measured with immunoSEQ multiplex PCR; TCRdb has only the in-frame clones, and not every one. Of 45,000 or so clones in the sample, around 84% were seen once. The sample is drawn from a study of OX40 agonist ivuxolimab in advanced cancers. Patients were ineligible given autoimmune disease history or systemic immunosuppression. V dropped 2 bases and J dropped 7; count of bases not matched to a gene: 7. The CDR3 is 15 residues long. This sample comprised CD4+ or CD8+ T cells sorted from blood, obtained in a trial of the OX40 agonist ivuxolimab. The TCR was taken from an adult with an advanced solid tumor such as melanoma, head and neck, liver or kidney cancer. V and J are TRBV23-1 and TRBJ1-2, with 10 bases matching TRBD1. TRBV23-1 is known as an ORF, though its function is uncertain. Here the CDR3 reads CASSQRGQGSGGYTF. CDR3 nucleotides: TGCGCCAGCAGTCAAAGGGGACAGGGGTCGGGTGGCTACACCTTC.